The clone carrying this TCR beta chain was seen ten or more times. Its target is unknown. Via MiXCR, TCRdb re-called the reads, giving one row per CDR3 protein. Here the sample spans 100,000 to 150,000 distinct CDR3 sequences, roughly a quarter being singletons. The CDR3 is 15 residues long. Germline assignment: CDR1 SGHVS and CDR2 FQNEAQ. After removal of 2 bases from V and 7 bases from J, the junction contained 9 bases not matched to a gene. The data stem from a study of T cell repertoires in cytomegalovirus infection. Turning to the study itself: Public TCR beta signatures indicated both CMV infection and matching HLA type.

The sample taken for sequencing was PBMCs, sequenced either directly or after in vitro stimulation (not recorded which). This TCR was sampled from a human donor in good health (CMV status not recorded). Some clones in this sample may be carry-over from other donors' samples. The chain combines TRBV7-8 with TRBJ2-7; 9 nucleotides agree with TRBD2. The CDR3 DNA reads as TGTGCCAGCAGCTTATTAGTAGCGGGAGCCAGTGAGCAGTACGTC. As protein: CASSLLVAGASEQYV.